This T cell receptor beta chain was captured in a study of blood T cells in healthy people across ages. Across the whole study: Template switching picked up about one barcoded beta molecule for each two T cells.

CDR3 length equals 15 residues. Trimming took 3 bases from V and 11 from J, leaving 22 bases between them. Per the germline V gene, CDR1 is SGHTA and CDR2 is FQGTGA. This clonotype was observed a few times. A much larger clone differs by one base, so this may be a read error. A sample-barcoded 5' primer and a J-beta primer mix were used in a second PCR of roughly 6 to 11 cycles. MiXCR was run by TCRdb on the 5' RACE reads, yielding one entry per CDR3 protein. The data show fewer than 800,000 distinct CDR3 sequences, with roughly 32% seen just once and approximately 15% held by the top ten. The rearrangement uses TRBV7-3 and TRBJ2-5; D gene ambiguous. The sample consisted of blood. This TCR derives from a woman older than 75 in good health. The CDR3 coding sequence is TGTGCCAGCAGCTTTGAAGTCCAGGCCTACAATGAGCAGTACTTC. Its protein product is CASSFEVQAYNEQYF.